The 25 T cell receptor beta chains below all came from one sample that was sequenced in a study of graft-versus-host responses after intestinal transplantation. The method was immunoSEQ multiplex PCR; TCRdb's version includes in-frame clones alone and lacks a portion of them. The sample includes about 88,000 clones, 90% of them seen just once. What these receptors recognize is not known. The sample in question was unstimulated CD4+ T cells sorted from spleen or lymph node cells, obtained before intestinal transplant. These receptors were collected from a human donor who received an intestinal transplant.

The chain uses TRBV5-1 and TRBJ1-3; 7 bases map to TRBD1. In germline, CDR1 is SGHRS, CDR2 YFSETQ. The CDR3 totals 14 residues. Trimming at V came to 4 bases and at J to 4 bases, leaving 5 bases not matched to a gene. CDR3 DNA sequence: TGCGCCAGCAGCCTGGACAGGTCGGGAAACACCATATATTTT. It yields the protein CASSLDRSGNTIYF.

This chain connects TRBV2 to TRBJ1-2, with D uncertain. Germline assignment: CDR1 SNHLY and CDR2 FYNNEI. This CDR3 is 13 amino acids long. V shed 3 bases and J shed 3 bases, with 8 bases lying between them. This chain's CDR3 is CASSERGDYGYTF. CDR3 coding DNA: TGTGCCAGCAGTGAGCGAGGAGACTATGGCTACACCTTC. Using reference TRBV2 and TRBJ1-2 for the parts outside the CDR3, the full variable domain is EPEVTQTPSHQVTQMGQEVILRCVPISNHLYFYWYRQILGQKVEFLVSFYNNEISEKSEIFDDQFSVERPDGSNFTLKIRSTKLEDSAMYFCASSERGDYGYTFGSGTRLTVV.

The chain employs TRBV18 and TRBJ2-1, with 12 bases that match TRBD2. This CDR3 region has 18 residues. The V and J ends lost 2 bases and 0 bases, in that order; junction bases with no gene match: 5. Germline values: CDR1 KGHSH, CDR2 LQKENI. The CDR3 DNA reads TGTGCCAGCTCACCATTGACTAGCGGGGGTAGCTCCTACAATGAGCAGTTCTTC. This gives the protein CASSPLTSGGSSYNEQFF.

The chain combines TRBV18 with TRBJ2-3; D is undetermined. Between the trimmed V and J ends, which lost 2 bases and 0 bases, there was a span of 12 bases. This CDR3 comprises 16 residues. The germline V gene encodes CDR1 KGHSH and CDR2 LQKENI. CDR3 loop: CASSPGRITSTDTQYF. Here the CDR3 DNA reads TGTGCCAGCTCACCAGGGCGAATTACTAGCACAGATACGCAGTATTTT. Filled out from reference TRBV18 and TRBJ2-3, the complete variable domain reads NAGVMQNPRHLVRRRGQEARLRCSPMKGHSHVYWYRQLPEEGLKFMVYLQKENIIDESGMPKERFSAEFPKEGPSILRIQQVVRGDSAAYFCASSPGRITSTDTQYFGPGTRLTVL.

J is TRBJ1-1 and V is TRBV5-1; 10 positions agree with TRBD1. The CDR3 extends over 13 amino acids. Germline values: CDR1 SGHRS, CDR2 YFSETQ. Trimming took 4 bases from V and 11 from J; bases not matched to a gene: 8. The CDR3 nucleotides read TGCGCCAGCAGCCCGACAGGGGGCGATCGGGCTTTCTTT. Protein: CASSPTGGDRAFF.

This clone was found a few times. The chain is built from TRBV6-5 and TRBJ1-2, with D perhaps matching TRBD1 (5 bases). The CDR3 is 13 residues long. Trimming pared 2 bases from V and 7 bases from J, leaving 11 bases between. Germline CDR1 is MNHEY and CDR2 is SVGAGI. The CDR3 reads CASSYGGIRGYTF. The CDR3 nucleotides are TGTGCCAGCAGTTACGGGGGGATCCGTGGCTACACCTTC.

The J gene is TRBJ2-3, the V gene TRBV10-1, with D tentatively TRBD1 (5 bases). V was trimmed by 10 bases and J by 6 bases, leaving 11 bases between them. This CDR3 region has 11 residues. In germline, CDR1 is WNHNN, CDR2 SYGVQD (reference sequence). The CDR3 DNA is TGCGCCACCATGGCAGGGGATACGCAGTATTTT. This codes for CATMAGDTQYF.

The gene calls are TRBV12-5 and TRBJ2-2; D remains unclear. The CDR3 contains 12 residues. The V and J ends lost 7 bases and 4 bases respectively, with 7 bases between them. Germline V lookup: CDR1 LGHNT, CDR2 FRNRAP. CDR3 amino acids: CASAVGTGELFF. In nucleotides, the CDR3 is TGTGCTAGTGCCGTCGGCACCGGGGAGCTGTTTTTT.

This clone was found a few times. This chain links TRBV5-1 with TRBJ2-5, with TRBD2 matching 7 bases. The CDR3 has 15 residues. The V segment lost 4 bases and the J segment 4 bases; nucleotides outside the gene matches: 10. The germline V gene has CDR1 SGHRS and CDR2 YFSETQ. CDR3 DNA: TGCGCCAGCAGCCTCAACGGGGGGTCGAGAGAGACCCAGTACTTC. Translated, it gives CASSLNGGSRETQYF.

The J gene is TRBJ1-2, the V gene TRBV27; TRBD1 is a possible D gene (6 bases). The CDR3 runs 14 residues. The germline gives CDR1 MNHEY, CDR2 SMNVEV (reference sequence). V shed 5 bases and J shed 2 bases, with 12 bases lying between them. The CDR3 sequence: CASSHGQPNYGYTF. The CDR3 region has the DNA TGTGCCAGCAGTCACGGACAGCCCAACTATGGCTACACCTTC.

The table lists this clone with a few counts. This chain connects TRBV29-1 to TRBJ1-4; no clear D. Germline CDR1 reads SQVTM; CDR2 reads ANQGSEA. V was shortened by 7 bases and J by 8 bases, with 8 bases between the two germline ends. This CDR3 is 10 amino acids long. The CDR3 spells CSGGEEKLFF. CDR3 DNA: TGCAGCGGGGGAGAGGAAAAACTGTTTTTT.

The rearrangement links TRBV6-5 to TRBJ2-1; TRBD2 agrees at 12 bases. CDR3 size: 15 residues. Trimming at V came to 6 bases and at J to 5 bases, leaving 5 bases not matched to a gene. Germline loops: CDR1 MNHEY, CDR2 SVGAGI. CDR3 bases: TGTGCCAGCAGGCTAGGACTAGCGGGGAACAATGAGCAGTTCTTC. This translates into CASRLGLAGNNEQFF.

The chain uses TRBV13 and TRBJ1-1; D call uncertain. Per germline, CDR1 PRHDT and CDR2 FYEKMQ (reference sequence). This CDR3 has 13 amino acids. With 4 bases removed from V and 2 bases from J, the gap between germline ends came to 8 bases. DNA for the CDR3: TGTGCCAGCAGCTCTCTCCCCAACACTGAAGCTTTCTTT. Translation: CASSSLPNTEAFF. Based on the CDR3 plus reference TRBV13 and TRBJ1-1, the full variable domain is AAGVIQSPRHLIKEKRETATLKCYPIPRHDTVYWYQQGPGQDPQFLISFYEKMQSDKGSIPDRFSAQQFSDYHSELNMSSLELGDSALYFCASSSLPNTEAFFGQGTRLTVV.

The V gene is TRBV7-2, the J gene TRBJ2-2; D possibly corresponds to TRBD1 (5 bases). V was cut by 6 bases and J by 6 bases, with 8 bases left in between. This CDR3 is built from 12 residues. Germline assignment: CDR1 SGHTA and CDR2 FQGNSA. CDR3 protein: CASRQGAGELFF. Written as DNA, the CDR3 is TGTGCCAGCAGGCAAGGGGCCGGGGAGCTGTTTTTT.

The chain is built from TRBV15 and TRBJ1-1; weak D call: TRBD1 (5 bases). V lost 8 bases and J lost 5, with 12 bases in between. The CDR3 spans 12 residues. The V gene's germline CDR1 is LNHNV and CDR2 YYDKDF (reference sequence). CDR3 in amino acids: CATPRGGTEAFF. DNA for the CDR3: TGTGCCACCCCTCGGGGGGGTACTGAAGCTTTCTTT.

This clone has more than one count but fewer than ten. The chain combines TRBV4-1 with TRBJ2-7, with 8 bases matching TRBD1. The CDR3 consists of 14 residues. After removal of 4 bases from V and 7 bases from J, the junction contained 9 bases not matched to a gene. The V gene's germline CDR1 is MGHRA and CDR2 YSYEKL. The CDR3 spells CASSPAQGAREQYF. CDR3 DNA sequence: TGCGCCAGCAGCCCCGCGCAGGGGGCGCGTGAGCAGTACTTC.

CDR3 in DNA: TGTGCCAGCAGAGTTGACACGGGCTACACCTTC. This gives the protein CASRVDTGYTF. The genes are TRBV6-1 and TRBJ1-2, with D unresolved. Looked up from germline, CDR1 is MNHNS and CDR2 is SASEGT. The CDR3 consists of 11 residues. V was shortened by 6 bases and J by 8 bases, with 10 bases between the two germline ends.

This rearrangement joins TRBV7-3 to TRBJ2-7, with D possibly being TRBD2 (7 bases). The germline V gene has CDR1 SGHTA and CDR2 FQGTGA. The germline V and J ends were trimmed by 5 bases and 0 bases, with 17 bases remaining between them. The CDR3 runs to 16 residues. CDR3 region: CASSRGGGAGSYEQYF. CDR3 DNA: TGTGCCAGCAGCCGAGGGGGGGGCGCGGGCTCCTACGAGCAGTACTTC.

The CDR3 loop reads CASRGDSSYEQYF. In DNA form, the CDR3 reads TGTGCCAGCAGGGGGGACAGCTCCTACGAGCAGTACTTC. The chain uses TRBV6-1 and TRBJ2-7; 7 bases align to TRBD1. Germline values: CDR1 MNHNS, CDR2 SASEGT. This CDR3 region has 13 residues. With 6 bases clipped from V and 0 bases from J, the junction kept 2 bases outside the gene matches.

The chain combines TRBV5-6 with TRBJ2-1; TRBD2 might be the D (6 bases). The CDR3 runs 15 residues. Germline CDR1 is SGHDT and CDR2 is YYEEEE. V was shortened by 0 bases and J by 8 bases, with 15 bases between the two germline ends. The CDR3 protein is CASSLVGWGGDEQFF. As DNA, the CDR3 is TGTGCCAGCAGCTTGGTCGGGTGGGGAGGAGATGAGCAGTTCTTC. The whole variable domain, remainder taken from reference TRBV5-6 and TRBJ2-1, is DAGVTQSPTHLIKTRGQQVTLRCSPKSGHDTVSWYQQALGQGPQFIFQYYEEEERQRGNFPDRFSGHQFPNYSSELNVNALLLGDSALYLCASSLVGWGGDEQFFGPGTRLTVL.

The chain's CDR3 is CASSLGDRGNIQYF. The DNA for the CDR3 is TGCGCCAGCAGCTTAGGAGACAGGGGAAACATTCAGTACTTC. The chain couples TRBV5-1 to TRBJ2-4, with TRBD1 matching over 8 bases. Germline V gene data show CDR1 as SGHRS and CDR2 as YFSETQ. V lost 2 bases and J lost 6; bases outside the gene matches: 4. CDR3 length: 14 residues.

This chain links TRBV5-1 with TRBJ1-3; D gene ambiguous. Trimming pared 1 base from V and 4 bases from J, leaving 15 bases between. Looked up from germline, CDR1 is SGHRS and CDR2 is YFSETQ. This CDR3 is built from 16 residues. CDR3 loop: CASSLSRLGGGNTIYF. The CDR3 DNA follows: TGCGCCAGCAGCTTGTCTCGACTGGGAGGCGGAAACACCATATATTTT.

The J gene is TRBJ2-7, the V gene TRBV7-9; 7 bases agree with TRBD2. Germline CDR1 and CDR2: SEHNR and FQNEAQ (reference sequence). V dropped 5 bases and J dropped 2; count of bases not matched to a gene: 6. The CDR3 is 14 residues long. The DNA for the CDR3 is TGTGCCAGCAGCCCCGGGGGGTCGACCTACGAGCAGTACTTC. This encodes CASSPGGSTYEQYF.

The chain uses TRBV7-3 and TRBJ1-1; D may be TRBD1 (6 bases). V was cut by 4 bases and J by 4 bases, with 16 bases left in between. The CDR3 contains 15 residues. The germline V gene encodes CDR1 SGHTA and CDR2 FQGTGA. This chain's CDR3 is CASSSGGGSGTEAFF. CDR3 DNA sequence: TGTGCCAGCAGCTCGGGAGGGGGATCCGGCACTGAAGCTTTCTTT.

The chain links TRBV18 to TRBJ2-5; D possibly corresponds to TRBD2 (6 bases). Germline V gene data show CDR1 as KGHSH and CDR2 as LQKENI. Trimming pared 1 base from V and 4 bases from J, leaving 10 bases between. The CDR3 covers 14 residues. The CDR3 region has the DNA TGTGCCAGCTCACCACTCGCCGGGGGAGAGACCCAGTACTTC. Translation: CASSPLAGGETQYF.